This TCR beta chain appears in the sequencing data of a study of T cells in Graves' hyperthyroidism and ophthalmopathy (dated by TCRdb to the late 2010s). As for the study more broadly: Peripheral blood was sampled at the time of initial diagnosis, prior to any treatment. A discovery cohort of approximately 100 patients, about 44 with Graves' ophthalmopathy and 55 to 65 with stable Graves' hyperthyroidism, was used to find distinguishing TCR V-J signatures. Whether ophthalmopathy could be predicted prospectively was tested in an independent validation cohort made up of roughly 19 hyperthyroidism patients plus 17 patients who later progressed to ophthalmopathy. The roughly 90 discovery patients were divided at random into training and test sets in a 7:3 ratio. In addition, the study compared T-cell repertoires in thyroid tissue and in blood from roughly six Graves' hyperthyroidism patients. Following sampling, methimazole starting at 30 mg daily was given to hyperthyroidism patients, and high-dose intravenous methylprednisolone was given to ophthalmopathy patients. The paper describes TCR Vbeta CDR3 sequencing of 130 to 150 peripheral blood samples, made up of 43 ophthalmopathy patients, 70 to 75 hyperthyroidism patients and roughly 17 progressor patients. Points the paper makes about the study in general: Ophthalmopathy was separated from stable hyperthyroidism by a 13 V-J signature model, with 87.88% sensitivity and about 84% specificity obtained in cross-validation and 80%/75% obtained in testing. In validation, the model predicted progression to ophthalmopathy a median of roughly 6.1 months before onset, with about 67% sensitivity and 72.22% specificity. Most expanded thyroid clonotypes (frequency above 0.001) were also found in blood, which suggests that blood repertoires may mirror thyroid immune responses. No statistical method was used to fix the sample size in advance, and group allocation was not hidden from the investigators.

This clonotype showed up many times. Which antigen it targets is not known. The input lacks base qualities; no much larger clone sits a single base away. Moderately to severely active disease, a Clinical Activity Score of at least 3, a NOSPECS grade of at least 4, and a duration under 3 months were present in ophthalmopathy patients. Patients with uncontrolled infections, other autoimmune diseases, pregnancy or lactation were excluded. Diagnoses relied on clinical symptoms, serum thyroxine and TRAb, thyroid ultrasound and orbital computed tomography. PBMCs were isolated from 8 to 10 ml of fresh peripheral blood by Ficoll-Paque density gradient centrifugation. Total RNA was extracted using Trizol reagent, and RNA quality was assessed on an Agilent 2100 Bioanalyzer. Amplification of TCR beta CDR3 regions was carried out from RNA transcripts. For the first round of RT-PCR on the TCR CDR3, the HTBI primer set was used together with the Qiagen OneStep RT-PCR kit. The libraries were constructed in a second round of multiplex PCR and then size-selected and purified. The libraries were sequenced on an Illumina HiSeq2000 using paired-end 100 bp reads. The paper's processing steps were these. SOAPnuke was used to process the raw data, removing reads that contained adapters or uncalled bases, had a mean Phred below 15, or lacked an exact match to the constant primer or identifier. High-quality paired reads were merged using COPE v1.2.5, and each unique nucleotide sequence was defined as a clonotype. MiTCR v1.1 was used to align clonotypes to the IMGT TRBV, TRBD and TRBJ reference segments. The analysis included only V-J combinations with a frequency above 0.0001, which together covered 99.2% of the repertoires. The TCS score was defined as F50 (clonal expansion) divided by E x V (chaos), with BLOSUM62-based TCRdist calculated between CDR3 peptides within each V-J. Welch's t-statistics and random forest reduced around 510 V-J features to roughly 13, which were used in a naive Bayes classifier (R e1071). TCRdb's own reprocessing of the public reads used fastp at Q25 and MiXCR and kept productive beta chains. Entries that share a CDR3 protein sequence are merged under the most common genes and DNA. TCRdb, not the authors, supplied the V and J calls. In this sample the table shows almost 350,000 distinct CDR3 sequences, approximately 18% of which occur a single time. Roughly 15% of the sample goes to the ten largest clones.

According to the germline V gene, CDR1 reads MNHNS and CDR2 reads SASEGT. V is trimmed back by 1 base and J by 5 bases, and the junction contains 1 base that no gene match accounts for. The CDR3 measures 15 amino acids from cysteine to phenylalanine. The DNA shown is the 45-base CDR3, in frame from base 1. The clonotype was recovered from a woman aged 40-49 years with Graves' ophthalmopathy. The chain uses TRBV6-1 and TRBJ2-7; 14 bases in the middle match TRBD2. The sequenced sample was blood. The sequenced DNA: TGTGCCAGCAGTGAAGGGGGACTAGCGGGAGACGAGCAGTACTTC. This translates into CASSEGGLAGDEQYF.